What follows are 11 T cell receptor beta chains derived from one specimen sequenced in a study of blood T cell repertoires in COVID-19. Here immunoSEQ multiplex PCR was the method, and the copy in TCRdb shows in-frame clones only, minus some. The table shows approximately 400,000 clones, with around 87% occurring only once. The sample comprised PBMCs or T cells enriched from blood (not recorded which). Source of these receptors: a man aged 25 to 40 who had recovered from COVID-19.

This clone was seen a single time. This rearrangement joins TRBV7-9 to TRBJ2-1; 9 bases are shared with TRBD2. J lost 7 bases, V lost 3 bases, and 13 bases had no gene match. Germline CDR1 reads SEHNR; CDR2 reads FQNEAQ (reference sequence). The CDR3 sequence is 17 residues long. The CDR3 spells CASSFRVTPSGENEQFF. As DNA, the CDR3 is TGTGCCAGCAGCTTTCGGGTGACGCCTAGCGGGGAGAATGAGCAGTTCTTC.

This rearrangement joins TRBV10-1 to TRBJ2-1; 8 positions agree with TRBD2. The CDR3 has 13 residues. J was trimmed by 10 bases and V by 3 bases; bases with no gene match: 5. The germline V gene has CDR1 WNHNN and CDR2 SYGVQD (reference sequence). The CDR3 DNA follows: TGCGCCAGCAGTGACTTTAGCGGGACAGAGCAGTTCTTC. Its protein is CASSDFSGTEQFF.

The gene calls are TRBV18 and TRBJ2-4; 9 nucleotides match TRBD1. V was clipped by 5 bases and J by 0 bases; unmatched bases: 5. Germline CDR1 and CDR2: KGHSH and LQKENI. This CDR3 has 16 amino acids. The CDR3 here is CASSSRDREAKNIQYF. CDR3 in DNA: TGTGCCAGCTCATCAAGGGACAGGGAAGCCAAAAACATTCAGTACTTC.

J is TRBJ2-5 and V is TRBV19, with a tentative D call TRBD1 (6 bases). The CDR3 spans 14 residues. The V gene lost 9 bases and the J gene lost 5 bases, with 19 bases spanning the gap. CDR1 is LNHDA, CDR2 SQIVND, per germline (reference sequence). As DNA, the CDR3 is TGTGCCAGCGCGGACAGTATTTTAGCGGAGACCCAGTACTTC. This codes for CASADSILAETQYF.

This clone appeared once. The genes are TRBV9 and TRBJ2-5; D is undetermined. Germline V gene sequence: CDR1 SGDLS, CDR2 YYNGEE. The CDR3 consists of 15 residues. Deletions cut 0 bases from V and 4 bases from J, with 13 bases between. The DNA of the CDR3 is TGTGCCAGCAGCGTAGCTGATGGTGCAGGAGAGACCCAGTACTTC. It translates to CASSVADGAGETQYF.

The CDR3 DNA is TGTGCTAGTGGTTCCCTCAATGAGCAGTTCTTC. This translates into CASGSLNEQFF. This chain uses TRBV12-5 with TRBJ2-1; D ambiguous. CDR3 size: 11 residues. V lost 4 bases and J 6 bases, leaving 4 bases between the germline ends. In germline, CDR1 is LGHNT, CDR2 FRNRAP.

V and J are TRBV7-8 and TRBJ2-2, with TRBD1 as a possible D gene (6 bases). The CDR3 extends over 14 amino acids. The V end lost 5 bases, the J end lost 2 bases, and 9 bases lay between the germline ends. The germline gives CDR1 SGHVS, CDR2 FQNEAQ. The CDR3 DNA sequence: TGTGCCAGCAGCCCGGGACACAACACCGGGGAGCTGTTTTTT. Translation: CASSPGHNTGELFF.

The V and J genes are TRBV6-5 and TRBJ1-5; D is perhaps TRBD1 (6 bases). Per the germline V gene, CDR1 is MNHEY and CDR2 is SVGAGI. The CDR3 runs to 15 residues. Trimming took 5 bases from V and 5 from J, leaving 16 bases between them. The CDR3 is CASSLSGSGDQPQHF. In DNA, the CDR3 is TGTGCCAGCAGTCTGAGTGGGTCAGGGGATCAGCCCCAGCATTTT.

The rearrangement uses TRBV2 and TRBJ2-3; 9 bases line up with TRBD1. The junction had 0 bases not matched to a gene; V was cut back by 4 bases and J by 1 base. CDR1 is SNHLY and CDR2 is FYNNEI in the germline V gene. The CDR3 totals 14 residues. CDR3 DNA: TGTGCCAGCAGTGGACAGGGGGGCACAGATACGCAGTATTTT. Translation: CASSGQGGTDTQYF.

The sample holds one count of this clone. The genes are TRBV9 and TRBJ1-4; a possible D gene is TRBD1 (5 bases). CDR1 SGDLS and CDR2 YYNGEE come from the germline V gene. V was pared by 4 bases and J by 7 bases, with 11 bases between. The CDR3 runs 13 residues. CDR3 sequence: CASSLDRSEKLFF. CDR3 DNA sequence: TGTGCCAGCAGCCTCGACAGAAGTGAAAAACTGTTTTTT.

The chain recombines TRBV18 with TRBJ1-1, with TRBD1 matching over 7 bases. The J segment lost 1 base and the V segment lost 3 bases, leaving 5 bases of the junction unmatched. The germline V gene has CDR1 KGHSH and CDR2 LQKENI. There are 15 residues in the CDR3. This chain's CDR3 is CASSPSGTENTEAFF. In DNA form, the CDR3 reads TGTGCCAGCTCACCCTCCGGGACAGAGAACACTGAAGCTTTCTTT.